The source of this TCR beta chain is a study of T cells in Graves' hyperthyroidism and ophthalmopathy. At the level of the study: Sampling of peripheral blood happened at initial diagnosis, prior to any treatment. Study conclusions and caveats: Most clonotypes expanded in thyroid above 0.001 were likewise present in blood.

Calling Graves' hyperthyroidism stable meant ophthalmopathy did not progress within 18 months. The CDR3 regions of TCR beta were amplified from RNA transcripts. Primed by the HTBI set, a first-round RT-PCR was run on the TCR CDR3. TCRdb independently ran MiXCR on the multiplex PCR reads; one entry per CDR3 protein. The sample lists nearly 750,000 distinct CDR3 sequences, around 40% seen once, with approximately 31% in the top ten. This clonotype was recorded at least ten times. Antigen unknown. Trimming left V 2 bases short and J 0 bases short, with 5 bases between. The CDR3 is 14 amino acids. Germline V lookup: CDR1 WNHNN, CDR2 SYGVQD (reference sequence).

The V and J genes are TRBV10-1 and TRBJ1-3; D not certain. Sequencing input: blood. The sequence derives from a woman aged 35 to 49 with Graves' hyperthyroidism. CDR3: CASSEDLSGNTIYF. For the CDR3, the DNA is TGCGCCAGCAGTGAGGACCTCTCTGGAAACACCATATATTTT.